The rows below give T cell receptor beta chains drawn from one sample of a study of read filtering for tumor transcriptome and immune sequencing. TCRdb analysed the reads with MiXCR anew, one entry per CDR3 protein. This sample yields under 150,000 distinct CDR3 sequences, of which about 12% are seen a single time; 8.4% belongs to the top ten. Sequencing was carried out using a population of CD138-negative cells sorted from bone marrow. The receptors were gathered from a donor aged 40 or over with multiple myeloma. Each CDR3 is given with its conserved first and last residue. The D gene is left open where the match is weak. Only some rows state a clone size, as once, few, many or a class for expanded clones.

j_call	clone_size	v_call	d_call	cdr3_aa	cdr3_nt
TRBJ2-6	few	TRBV5-1	TRBD1	CASSPYTGGLRGANVLTF	TGCGCCAGCAGCCCCTATACAGGGGGTCTCAGGGGGGCCAACGTCCTGACTTTC
TRBJ2-4	many	TRBV12-3/TRBV12-4	TRBD1	CASRDRVAKNIQYF	TGTGCCAGCCGGGACAGGGTCGCCAAAAACATTCAGTACTTC
TRBJ2-5	NA	TRBV20-1	NA	CSARQYGETQYF	TGCAGTGCTCGACAATATGGAGAGACCCAGTACTTC
TRBJ2-7	once	TRBV6-5	NA	CASSRPRAGSSYEQYF	TGTGCCAGCAGCCGCCCTAGGGCAGGGAGCTCCTACGAGCAGTACTTC
TRBJ1-5	few	TRBV10-3	TRBD1	CAISEAGGGNQPQHF	TGTGCCATCAGTGAGGCAGGGGGCGGCAATCAGCCCCAGCATTTT
TRBJ2-1	many	TRBV5-1	NA	CASSETGTPYNEQFF	TGCGCCAGCAGCGAGACCGGGACACCTTACAATGAGCAGTTCTTC
TRBJ1-1	many	TRBV7-9	NA	CASSLSGSTEAFF	TGTGCCAGCAGTTTGTCAGGGAGCACTGAAGCTTTCTTT
TRBJ2-1	NA	TRBV23-1	NA	CASSQSFQGGNDEQFF	TGCGCCAGCAGTCAATCGTTCCAGGGGGGGAACGATGAGCAGTTCTTC
TRBJ1-4	many	TRBV5-5	NA	CASSLVGREEKLFF	TGTGCCAGCAGCTTGGTAGGCAGAGAAGAAAAACTGTTTTTT
TRBJ2-7	few	TRBV7-2	NA	CASSETPGYEQYF	TGTGCCAGCAGCGAGACCCCCGGCTACGAGCAGTACTTC
TRBJ2-1	many	TRBV5-1	NA	CASSQTKFYNEQFF	TGCGCCAGCAGTCAGACTAAGTTCTACAATGAGCAGTTCTTC
TRBJ2-6	many	TRBV18	NA	CASSPWPGGSTGANVLTF	TGTGCCAGCTCACCCTGGCCCGGCGGCTCTACTGGGGCCAACGTCCTGACTTTC
TRBJ2-4	NA	TRBV19	NA	CASSGVGSGPSKNIQYF	TGTGCCAGTAGTGGGGTTGGAAGCGGTCCTTCCAAAAACATTCAGTACTTC
TRBJ2-2	many	TRBV10-3	NA	CAISRLASNTGELFF	TGTGCCATCAGCCGTCTGGCCTCGAACACCGGGGAGCTGTTTTTT
TRBJ1-2	many	TRBV29-1	TRBD1	CSVDRASYGYTF	TGCAGCGTAGACAGGGCAAGCTATGGCTACACCTTC
TRBJ2-7	few	TRBV20-1	NA	CSAGGASYEQYF	TGCAGTGCGGGGGGTGCCTCCTACGAGCAGTACTTC
TRBJ1-1	many	TRBV6-2/TRBV6-3	TRBD1	CASSYSMTGATEAFF	TGTGCCAGCAGTTACTCGATGACAGGGGCCACTGAAGCTTTCTTT
TRBJ2-5	few	TRBV6-2/TRBV6-3	TRBD2	CASRPGTSGQETQYF	TGTGCCAGCAGACCCGGGACTAGCGGCCAAGAGACCCAGTACTTC
TRBJ2-5	many	TRBV7-2	NA	CASSLGYGFGETQYF	TGTGCCAGCAGCTTAGGTTATGGGTTTGGAGAGACCCAGTACTTC
TRBJ2-7	NA	TRBV29-1	TRBD1	CSALSPGQGAYEQYF	TGCAGCGCCCTGTCACCCGGACAGGGAGCCTACGAGCAGTACTTC
TRBJ1-2	many	TRBV6-2/TRBV6-3	NA	CASSFSSNYGYTF	TGTGCCAGCAGTTTTAGCAGCAACTATGGCTACACCTTC
TRBJ2-3	many	TRBV19	TRBD1	CASSQKDRAVTTDTQYF	TGTGCCAGTAGTCAAAAGGACAGGGCCGTAACCACAGATACGCAGTATTTT
TRBJ2-1	many	TRBV11-2	NA	CASSLSQGGEQFF	TGTGCCAGCAGCTTAAGCCAGGGGGGCGAGCAGTTCTTC
TRBJ1-5	many	TRBV2	NA	CASMEGGSQPQHF	TGTGCCAGCATGGAGGGAGGAAGTCAGCCCCAGCATTTT
TRBJ1-4	few	TRBV7-8	NA	CASSPGLREKLFF	TGTGCCAGCAGCCCCGGCTTAAGGGAAAAACTGTTTTTT